Listed below are T cell receptor beta chains from one sample, sequenced in a study of cytomegalovirus exposure and HLA in healthy donors. The method was immunoSEQ multiplex PCR; TCRdb's version includes in-frame clones alone and lacks a portion of them. The sample lists roughly 100,000 clones, under 85% occurring once. The sample was PBMCs. These receptors came from a woman in her thirties or forties in good health and CMV-seropositive. The CDR3 runs from the conserved cysteine through the conserved F or W. A D gene is named only where the DNA matches it firmly. Not all rows give a size; the values are once, few, many and, for expanded clones, a class.

DNA	CDR3	D	J	length	V	size
TGTGCCAGCAGCCTCCCGGGGGGGGGTAGGCGGGGGGGCACAGATACGCAGTATTTT	CASSLPGGGRRGGTDTQYF	TRBD2	TRBJ2-3	19	TRBV28	once
TGTGCCAGCAGCCCGAACAGGGGGTATACCGGGGAGCTGTTTTTT	CASSPNRGYTGELFF	TRBD1	TRBJ2-2	15	TRBV28	NA
TGTGCCAGCGATCCTAGCGGGGGGGGCACCTACGAGCAGTACTTC	CASDPSGGGTYEQYF	TRBD2	TRBJ2-7	15	TRBV6-1	NA
TGTGCCAGCAGTGAACGGGACTATCTACGATTCGGGCAGTACTTC	CASSERDYLRFGQYF	TRBD2	TRBJ2-7	15	TRBV27	few
TGTGCCATCAGTGAGGAAGGGGGCTCCTACGAGCAGTACTTC	CAISEEGGSYEQYF	NA	TRBJ2-7	14	TRBV10-3	NA
TGTGCCTCGGGGGGGGTTTGGGGCGTCCTGACTTTC	CASGGVWGVLTF	TRBD2	TRBJ2-6	12	TRBV6-1	NA
TGTGCCAGCAGCCCAACAGGGGCCCTGAACACTGAAGCTTTCTTT	CASSPTGALNTEAFF	TRBD1	TRBJ1-1	15	TRBV9	NA
TGTGCTAGTGGTTTGGTAGAGGGCGATGGCTACACCTTC	CASGLVEGDGYTF	NA	TRBJ1-2	13	TRBV12-5	NA
TGTGCCAGCAGTGATCAGACAGGGGTGAACCAGCCCCAGCATTTT	CASSDQTGVNQPQHF	TRBD1	TRBJ1-5	15	TRBV6-1	NA
TGTGCCAGCAGCTTACTAGCGGGGGGCACAGATACGCAGTATTTT	CASSLLAGGTDTQYF	TRBD2	TRBJ2-3	15	TRBV7-9	NA
TGTGCCAGCAGCCCCTCAGGGTTCGGGAACTATGGCTACACCTTC	CASSPSGFGNYGYTF	NA	TRBJ1-2	15	TRBV6-1	NA
TGTGCCAGCAGTTTATCCAGGAGGGACACTGAAGCTTTCTTT	CASSLSRRDTEAFF	NA	TRBJ1-1	14	TRBV27	NA
TGTGCCAGCAGTTCTGGACTAGCGCACTACGAGCAGTACTTC	CASSSGLAHYEQYF	TRBD2	TRBJ2-7	14	TRBV6-5	NA
TGCGCCAGCAGCCAAGAAGTGGGACAGGGGCTATCCCCCTCTGGGGCCAACGTCCTGACTTTC	CASSQEVGQGLSPSGANVLTF	TRBD1	TRBJ2-6	21	TRBV4-3	few
TGTGCCAGCAGTTCAGGACTGCGTGAGCAGTTCTTC	CASSSGLREQFF	NA	TRBJ2-1	12	TRBV28	NA
TGTGCCAGCAGCCCACAGGGGGAGGGCACTGAAGCTTTCTTT	CASSPQGEGTEAFF	TRBD1	TRBJ1-1	14	TRBV7-2	NA
TGTGCCAGCAGTCTCGGGTGGAGACTCGCCTACGAGCAGTACTTC	CASSLGWRLAYEQYF	NA	TRBJ2-7	15	TRBV6-5	NA
TGTGCCAGCAGGCCTAGCTCCTACGAGCAGTACTTC	CASRPSSYEQYF	NA	TRBJ2-7	12	TRBV28	once
TGCGCCAGCAGCTTGTCTAGCGGCTACGAGCAGTACTTC	CASSLSSGYEQYF	TRBD2	TRBJ2-7	13	TRBV5-1	NA
TGTGCCAGCACAGGCGGGAGGGCCGACGAGCAGTACTTC	CASTGGRADEQYF	TRBD2	TRBJ2-7	13	TRBV28	NA
TGTGCCAGCAGCCCCCGTAGAGCGGGGGACCAAGAGACCCAGTACTTC	CASSPRRAGDQETQYF	TRBD2	TRBJ2-5	16	TRBV7-2	NA
TGTGCCAGCAGCTTAGGGGTGGCTGGGCCTCTTCTAAACTATGGCTACACCTTC	CASSLGVAGPLLNYGYTF	NA	TRBJ1-2	18	TRBV7-8	NA
TGCGCCAGCAGCCAAGAGATGGCGGGACAGGGCTACGAGCAGTACTTC	CASSQEMAGQGYEQYF	TRBD1	TRBJ2-7	16	TRBV4-3	few
TGTGCCAGCTCACCCAATGGTCCCGGGACAGGTAAAGAAAGTGGCTACACCTTC	CASSPNGPGTGKESGYTF	TRBD1	TRBJ1-2	18	TRBV18	NA
TGTGCCAGCAGTTTATTGGGGGCCGGCGGAAACACCATATATTTT	CASSLLGAGGNTIYF	NA	TRBJ1-3	15	TRBV28	few
TGCGCCAGCAGCCAAGATGTCGGTAGAGGCACAGATACGCAGTATTTT	CASSQDVGRGTDTQYF	NA	TRBJ2-3	16	TRBV4-1	once
TGTGCCAGCAGCGGGACAGGGCCAGATACGCAGTATTTT	CASSGTGPDTQYF	TRBD1	TRBJ2-3	13	TRBV7-9	once
TGTGCCAGCAGGACCGGGACAGTACATGGCTACACCTTC	CASRTGTVHGYTF	TRBD1	TRBJ1-2	13	TRBV28	NA
TGTGCCAGCAGCTTAAGGTCAGGGTTAGATGGCTACACCTTC	CASSLRSGLDGYTF	NA	TRBJ1-2	14	TRBV7-9	NA
TGTGCCAGCAGTGACGAGGAGACCCAGTACTTC	CASSDEETQYF	NA	TRBJ2-5	11	TRBV2	NA
TGTGCCAGCAGTTTATCGAGCCTAAACAATGAGCAGTTCTTC	CASSLSSLNNEQFF	NA	TRBJ2-1	14	TRBV28	few
TGCGCCAGCACGGACTGGGACAATGAGCAGTTCTTC	CASTDWDNEQFF	NA	TRBJ2-1	12	TRBV5-1	NA
TGCGCCAGCAGCTCGGTTCGGAGCCTTGAAGCTTTCTTT	CASSSVRSLEAFF	NA	TRBJ1-1	13	TRBV4-1	few
TGTGCCAGCTCGAACTCCCTATGGAACACTGAAGCTTTCTTT	CASSNSLWNTEAFF	NA	TRBJ1-1	14	TRBV2	few
TGTGCCAGCAGCCACACTAGCGGGGCCTCCTACGAGCAGTACTTC	CASSHTSGASYEQYF	TRBD2	TRBJ2-7	15	TRBV7-6	NA
TGTGCCAGCAGCTTACGCGGGGTCTCAGGAGAGACCCAGTACTTC	CASSLRGVSGETQYF	NA	TRBJ2-5	15	TRBV11-1	NA
TGTGCCAGCTCACCAAGGACAGGCCCCTCAAGGGAGCAGTTCTTC	CASSPRTGPSREQFF	TRBD1	TRBJ2-1	15	TRBV18	NA
TGTGCCAGCAGCTTACAGGGGAGAGCCGAGCAGTACTTC	CASSLQGRAEQYF	NA	TRBJ2-7	13	TRBV13	NA
TGTGCCAGCAGCCATCCCCACAGGGGTTTGAACACTGAAGCTTTCTTT	CASSHPHRGLNTEAFF	TRBD1	TRBJ1-1	16	TRBV11-3	NA
TGTGCCACCAAGCGGGACCGCTCCTACGAGCAGTACTTC	CATKRDRSYEQYF	TRBD2	TRBJ2-7	13	TRBV27	NA
TGTGCCAGCAGTTTTAGGGGTACCTCGTTCACTGAAGCTTTCTTT	CASSFRGTSFTEAFF	NA	TRBJ1-1	15	TRBV28	NA
TGCAGCGTACTAGCATACGATGAGCAGTTCTTC	CSVLAYDEQFF	NA	TRBJ2-1	11	TRBV29-1	NA
TGTGCCAGTAGCCCGGACTCCTACTCTGGAAACACCATATATTTT	CASSPDSYSGNTIYF	NA	TRBJ1-3	15	TRBV19	NA
TGCGCCAGCAGCCAAGATTGGGGGGATCAGCCCCAGCATTTT	CASSQDWGDQPQHF	NA	TRBJ1-5	14	TRBV4-3	NA
TGCGCCAGCAGCCGCACTCCGGGACAGATGAACACCGGGGAGCTGCTTTTT	CASSRTPGQMNTGELLF	TRBD1	TRBJ2-2	17	TRBV4-1	NA
TGTGCCAGCTCACCAGGGACAGGGACGGCACCCCTCCACTTT	CASSPGTGTAPLHF	TRBD1	TRBJ1-6	14	TRBV18	NA
TGTGCCAGCAGTTACGGGGGGACCGGGGAGCTGTTTTTT	CASSYGGTGELFF	NA	TRBJ2-2	13	TRBV6-6	NA
TGCGCCAGCAGCCCGGACAGGGCCACCTCCTATGGCTACACCTTC	CASSPDRATSYGYTF	TRBD1	TRBJ1-2	15	TRBV4-1	NA
TGCGCCAGCAGCTTGGCAGAGAACACTGAAGCTTTCTTT	CASSLAENTEAFF	NA	TRBJ1-1	13	TRBV5-1	NA
TGTGCCGGGAGACGGGGACAGCTCGGCGGGGAGCTGTTTTTT	CAGRRGQLGGELFF	TRBD1	TRBJ2-2	14	TRBV28	NA
TGTGCCAGCAGTTACGGCGGGGCGGCAGATACGCAGTATTTT	CASSYGGAADTQYF	NA	TRBJ2-3	14	TRBV6-5	few
TGTGCCAGCAAGGCTAGCGGGGCCCAAGAGACCCAGTACTTC	CASKASGAQETQYF	TRBD2	TRBJ2-5	14	TRBV28	NA
TGTGCCAGCAGTAGCGGGCCTCTTCACTATGGCTACACCTTC	CASSSGPLHYGYTF	NA	TRBJ1-2	14	TRBV28	NA
TGTGCCAGCAGCTTAGATGTATCTGGCTACACCTTC	CASSLDVSGYTF	NA	TRBJ1-2	12	TRBV7-2	few
TGCGCCAGCAGCCCCTTGGGCGGGGGGCCCAACACCGGGGAGCTGTTTTTT	CASSPLGGGPNTGELFF	TRBD2	TRBJ2-2	17	TRBV4-3	NA
TGCGCCAGCAGCTTGCCTGTGACAGGGATTCCGAACACCGGGGAGCTGTTTTTT	CASSLPVTGIPNTGELFF	TRBD1	TRBJ2-2	18	TRBV5-1	NA
TGTGCCAGCAGCTTAAACAGGGGGAGGAATGAGCAGTTCTTC	CASSLNRGRNEQFF	TRBD1	TRBJ2-1	14	TRBV7-2	NA
TGTGCCAGCAGTCCCTCTACAGGGAAGGGCTACGAGCAGTACTTC	CASSPSTGKGYEQYF	NA	TRBJ2-7	15	TRBV28	NA
TGCGCCAGCAGCCCTAGGGGCTCTATAGGTGAGCAGTTCTTC	CASSPRGSIGEQFF	NA	TRBJ2-1	14	TRBV4-1	NA
TGTGCCAGCAGTGCAAGGGGATTAGGATATGGCTACACCTTC	CASSARGLGYGYTF	NA	TRBJ1-2	14	TRBV2	NA